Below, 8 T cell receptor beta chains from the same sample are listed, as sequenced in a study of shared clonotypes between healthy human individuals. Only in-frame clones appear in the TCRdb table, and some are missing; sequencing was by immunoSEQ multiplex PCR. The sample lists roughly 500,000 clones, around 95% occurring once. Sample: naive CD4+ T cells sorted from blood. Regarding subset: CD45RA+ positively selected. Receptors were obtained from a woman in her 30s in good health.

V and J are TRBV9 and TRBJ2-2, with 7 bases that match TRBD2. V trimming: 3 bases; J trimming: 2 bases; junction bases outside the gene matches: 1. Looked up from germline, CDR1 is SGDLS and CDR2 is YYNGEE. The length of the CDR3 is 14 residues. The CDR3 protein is CASSERGNTGELFF. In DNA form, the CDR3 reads TGTGCCAGCAGCGAGCGGGGAAACACCGGGGAGCTGTTTTTT.

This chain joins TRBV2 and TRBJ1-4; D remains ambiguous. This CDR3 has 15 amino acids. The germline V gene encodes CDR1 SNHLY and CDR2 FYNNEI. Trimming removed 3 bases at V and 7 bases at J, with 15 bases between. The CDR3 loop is CASSETRKAFEKLFF. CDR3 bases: TGTGCCAGCAGTGAGACACGGAAAGCTTTTGAAAAACTGTTTTTT.

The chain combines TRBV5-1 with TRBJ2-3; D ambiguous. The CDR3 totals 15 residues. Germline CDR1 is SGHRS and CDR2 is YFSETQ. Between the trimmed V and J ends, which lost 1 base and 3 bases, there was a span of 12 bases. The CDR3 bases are TGCGCCAGCAGCTTGTCCCGCCTGACTACAGATACGCAGTATTTT. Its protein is CASSLSRLTTDTQYF. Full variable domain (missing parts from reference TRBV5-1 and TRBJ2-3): KAGVTQTPRYLIKTRGQQVTLSCSPISGHRSVSWYQQTPGQGLQFLFEYFSETQRNKGNFPGRFSGRQFSNSRSEMNVSTLELGDSALYLCASSLSRLTTDTQYFGPGTRLTVL.

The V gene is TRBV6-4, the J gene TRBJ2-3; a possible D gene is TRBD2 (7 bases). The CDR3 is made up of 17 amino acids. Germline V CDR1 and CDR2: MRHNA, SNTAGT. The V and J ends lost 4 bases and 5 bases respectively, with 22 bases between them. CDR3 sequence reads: CASSASGGVAGGDTQYF. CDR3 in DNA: TGTGCCAGCAGTGCCTCGGGGGGCGTGGCGGGCGGAGATACGCAGTATTTT.

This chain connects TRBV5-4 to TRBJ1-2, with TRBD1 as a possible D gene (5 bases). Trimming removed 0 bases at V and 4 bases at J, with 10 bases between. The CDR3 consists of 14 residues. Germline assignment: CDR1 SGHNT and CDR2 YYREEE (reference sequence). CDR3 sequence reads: CASSLGAGPYGYTF. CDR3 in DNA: TGTGCCAGCAGCTTGGGGGCGGGGCCCTATGGCTACACCTTC.

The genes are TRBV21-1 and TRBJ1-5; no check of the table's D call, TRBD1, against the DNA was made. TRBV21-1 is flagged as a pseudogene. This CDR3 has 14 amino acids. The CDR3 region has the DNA TGTGCCAGCCTCGAGGACAGATCAAATCAGCCCCAGCATTTT. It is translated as CASLEDRSNQPQHF.

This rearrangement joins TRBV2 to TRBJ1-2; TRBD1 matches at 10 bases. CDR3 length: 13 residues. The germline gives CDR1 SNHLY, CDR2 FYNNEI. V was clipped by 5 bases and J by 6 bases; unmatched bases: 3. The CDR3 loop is CASSRQGANGYTF. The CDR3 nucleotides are TGTGCCAGCAGTAGACAGGGGGCCAATGGCTACACCTTC.

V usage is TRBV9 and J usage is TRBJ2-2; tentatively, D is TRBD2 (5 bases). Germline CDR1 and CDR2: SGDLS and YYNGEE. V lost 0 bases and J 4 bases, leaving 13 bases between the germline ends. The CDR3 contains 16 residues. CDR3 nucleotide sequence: TGTGCCAGCAGCGTAGTATCCGGGAAGGCCACCGGGGAGCTGTTTTTT. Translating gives CASSVVSGKATGELFF.